The subject of this entry is one TCR beta chain. Using immunoSEQ multiplex PCR, the repertoire was profiled, and TCRdb retains in-frame clones only, with some absent. The data contain 530,000 or so clones, around 79% of them singletons. This specimen belongs to a study of shared clonotypes between healthy human individuals. There were no recent acute infections or vaccinations among the donors, who were healthy HIV-negative adults. The germline CDR1 and CDR2 sequences are SGHAT and FQNNGV. CDR3 length equals 19 residues. The V gene end was trimmed by 0 bases and the J gene end by 1 base; junction bases not matched to a gene: 13.

This chain joins TRBV11-2 and TRBJ2-3; TRBD2 aligns across 7 bases. The sequenced material came from PBMCs. The TCR originated in a woman in her forties in good health. Some clones in this sample may be carry-over from other donors' samples. The CDR3, as DNA: TGTGCCAGCAGCTTAGATCTCCGCGGGGGTGACAGCCGCACAGATACGCAGTATTTT. Translated: CASSLDLRGGDSRTDTQYF.